Following are 13 T cell receptor beta chains from one sample sequenced in a study of human T cells and chemical hapten exposure. Time point specified: pre-sensitization, week 0. Treatment meaning: therapeutic diphenylcyclopropenone sensitization with weekly scalp DPC. TCRdb called the RACE reads again in MiXCR, with one record for every CDR3 protein. The table lists 350,000 to 450,000 distinct CDR3 sequences, 5.1% of them singletons, with 2.5% to 3% in the top ten. This specimen consisted of whole blood, obtained in connection with sensitization to the hapten diphenylcyclopropenone (DPC). These receptors all stem from a woman aged 50 to 65 with alopecia areata. Some clones in this sample may be carry-over from other donors' samples.

This clonotype occurred many times. V and J are TRBV9 and TRBJ2-7; D might be TRBD2 (6 bases). Germline CDR1 SGDLS, CDR2 YYNGEE. The CDR3 is 16 amino acids. V dropped 0 bases and J dropped 5 bases, with 18 bases sitting between them. CDR3 loop: CASSVAGAGSLHEQYF. For the CDR3, the DNA is TGTGCCAGCAGCGTAGCTGGGGCGGGGTCTCTCCACGAGCAGTACTTC.

This clonotype was found a few times. The V and J genes are TRBV28 and TRBJ1-1, with D maybe TRBD1 (5 bases). This CDR3 has 14 residues. V was clipped by 7 bases and J by 4 bases, with 16 bases between them. From germline, CDR1 is MDHEN and CDR2 SYDVKM. The CDR3 spells CASTLVGAGTEAFF. DNA of the CDR3: TGTGCCAGCACCTTGGTAGGGGCGGGCACTGAAGCTTTCTTT. Using reference TRBV28 and TRBJ1-1 for the parts outside the CDR3, the full variable domain is DVKVTQSSRYLVKRTGEKVFLECVQDMDHENMFWYRQDPGLGLRLIYFSYDVKMKEKGDIPEGYSVSREKKERFSLILESASTNQTSMYLCASTLVGAGTEAFFGQGTRLTVV.

There are a few counts of this clonotype. This chain uses TRBV6-6 with TRBJ2-3; no clear D gene. The CDR3 sequence is 15 residues long. V lost 6 bases and J 0 bases, leaving 13 bases between the germline ends. Germline CDR1 MNHNY, CDR2 SVGAGI (reference sequence). The CDR3 sequence is CASSLLHGSTDTQYF. The CDR3 bases are TGTGCCAGCAGCCTCCTTCACGGAAGCACAGATACGCAGTATTTT.

This clonotype was found many times. V gene TRBV10-3 combines with J gene TRBJ2-3, with D perhaps being TRBD1 or TRBD2 (7 bases each). CDR1 is ENHRY and CDR2 is SYGVKD in the germline V gene. V was cut by 5 bases and J by 5 bases, with 17 bases left in between. The CDR3 extends over 15 amino acids. The CDR3 loop reads CAISSGGAKRDTQYF. The CDR3 coding sequence is TGTGCCATCAGTTCAGGGGGGGCTAAGAGAGATACGCAGTATTTT.

This clonotype was detected many times. The chain uses TRBV2 and TRBJ2-7; TRBD2 is a possible D gene (6 bases). CDR3 length equals 12 residues. The germline gives CDR1 SNHLY, CDR2 FYNNEI. V lost 7 bases and J lost 3, with 10 bases in between. CDR3 amino acids: CASTSTSYEQYF. The CDR3 region has the DNA TGTGCCAGCACCTCGACTAGCTACGAGCAGTACTTC.

This clonotype was found a few times. The chain joins TRBV12-5 to TRBJ1-2; no firm D call. Germline-derived CDR1 and CDR2 are LGHNT and FRNRAP. Trimming cost V 6 bases and J 10 bases, with 15 bases left between them. The CDR3 covers 12 residues. CDR3 in amino acids: CASGDSRAHYTF. CDR3 DNA: TGTGCTAGTGGGGATAGCCGTGCCCACTACACCTTC.

As to this clonotype: One base away lies a much larger clone, so this may be a sequencing read error. V usage is TRBV27 and J usage is TRBJ2-1, with D maybe TRBD2 (6 bases). The CDR3 totals 14 residues. Trimming cost V 5 bases and J 5 bases, with 13 bases left between them. Germline CDR1 and CDR2: MNHEY and SMNVEV (reference sequence). In DNA, the CDR3 is TGTGCCAGCAGTCTCCCGGGACTCAACAATGAGCAGTTCTTC. It is translated as CASSLPGLNNEQFF.

The chain employs TRBV29-1 and TRBJ2-7; 7 nucleotides agree with TRBD2. The J segment lost 3 bases and the V segment lost 5 bases, leaving 10 bases of the junction unmatched. Germline V CDR1 and CDR2: SQVTM, ANQGSEA. The CDR3 spans 14 residues. The CDR3 DNA reads as TGCAGCGTTATTAAGAGCGGGGCAAGCTACGAGCAGTACTTC. Amino acid sequence: CSVIKSGASYEQYF.

This rearrangement joins TRBV4-1 to TRBJ1-5; 9 bases are a match to TRBD1. The V gene's germline CDR1 is MGHRA and CDR2 YSYEKL. Germline trimming cut 4 bases from V and 6 bases from J; bases unmatched to any gene: 4. The CDR3 is made up of 14 amino acids. CDR3: CASSRTGAGQPQHF. For the CDR3, the DNA is TGCGCCAGCAGCCGGACAGGGGCGGGTCAGCCCCAGCATTTT.

This clonotype was observed a few times. CDR3 protein: CASSPLWDRAQGGELFF. The CDR3 region has the DNA TGTGCCAGCAGCCCACTATGGGACAGGGCCCAGGGCGGGGAGCTGTTTTTT. The V and J genes are TRBV7-9 and TRBJ2-2, with 9 bases aligning to TRBD1. CDR1 is SEHNR and CDR2 is FQNEAQ in the germline V gene (reference sequence). Trimming cost V 5 bases and J 7 bases; bases outside gene matches: 14. CDR3 length equals 17 residues.

This clonotype appeared many times. The V call is TRBV5-5, the J call TRBJ2-3, with a possible D match to TRBD1 (6 bases). Trimming removed 4 bases at V and 6 bases at J, with 15 bases between. The CDR3 is made up of 14 amino acids. Germline CDR1 SGHKS, CDR2 YYEKEE (reference sequence). The CDR3 coding sequence is TGTGCCAGCAGCAGACAGGCCGGATCCGATACGCAGTATTTT. It codes for CASSRQAGSDTQYF.

This clonotype turned up a few times. The rearrangement uses TRBV12-3 or TRBV12-4 and TRBJ2-5; the D is unclear. The CDR3 runs 13 residues. V was pared by 0 bases and J by 5 bases, with 7 bases between. This CDR3 is CASSLAGWETQYF. Written as DNA, the CDR3 is TGTGCCAGCAGTTTAGCAGGGTGGGAGACCCAGTACTTC.

The CDR3 DNA is TGCAGTGCTAGAGATGCCGGGACAGGGGACCAGCCCCAGCATTTT. Translation: CSARDAGTGDQPQHF. The chain recombines TRBV20-1 with TRBJ1-5; 10 bases line up with TRBD1. The trim removed 0 bases at V and 7 bases at J, leaving 6 bases unmatched. There are 15 residues in the CDR3. Per germline, CDR1 DFQATT and CDR2 SNEGSKA (reference sequence).